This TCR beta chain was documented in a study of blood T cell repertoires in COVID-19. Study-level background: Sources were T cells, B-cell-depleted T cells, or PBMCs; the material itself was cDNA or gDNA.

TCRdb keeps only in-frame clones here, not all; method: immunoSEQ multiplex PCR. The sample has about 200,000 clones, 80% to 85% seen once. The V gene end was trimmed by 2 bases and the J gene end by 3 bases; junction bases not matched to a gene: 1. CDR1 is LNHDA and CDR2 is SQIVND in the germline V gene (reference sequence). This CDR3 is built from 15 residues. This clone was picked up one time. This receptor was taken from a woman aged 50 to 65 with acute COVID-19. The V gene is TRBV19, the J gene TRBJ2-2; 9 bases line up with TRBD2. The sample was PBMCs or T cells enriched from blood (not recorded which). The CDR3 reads CASSIRLADTGELFF. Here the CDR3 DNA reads TGTGCCAGTAGTATAAGACTAGCGGACACCGGGGAGCTGTTTTTT.